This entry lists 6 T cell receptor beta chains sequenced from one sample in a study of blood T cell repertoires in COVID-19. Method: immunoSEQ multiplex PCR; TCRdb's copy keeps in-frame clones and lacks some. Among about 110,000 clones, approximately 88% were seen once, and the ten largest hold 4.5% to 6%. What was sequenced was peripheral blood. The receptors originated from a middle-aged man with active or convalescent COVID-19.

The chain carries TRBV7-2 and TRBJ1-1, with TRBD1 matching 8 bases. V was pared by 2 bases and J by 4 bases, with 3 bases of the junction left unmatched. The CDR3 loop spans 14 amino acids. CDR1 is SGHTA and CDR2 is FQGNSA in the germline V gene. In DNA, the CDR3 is TGTGCCAGCAGCTTACAGGGGGCGGGCACTGAAGCTTTCTTT. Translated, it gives CASSLQGAGTEAFF.

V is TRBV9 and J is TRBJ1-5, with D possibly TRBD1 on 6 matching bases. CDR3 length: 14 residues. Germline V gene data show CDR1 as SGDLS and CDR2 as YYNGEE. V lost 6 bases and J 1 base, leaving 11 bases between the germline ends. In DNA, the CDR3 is TGTGCCAGCAACCAGGGGACCAGCAATCAGCCCCAGCATTTT. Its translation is CASNQGTSNQPQHF.

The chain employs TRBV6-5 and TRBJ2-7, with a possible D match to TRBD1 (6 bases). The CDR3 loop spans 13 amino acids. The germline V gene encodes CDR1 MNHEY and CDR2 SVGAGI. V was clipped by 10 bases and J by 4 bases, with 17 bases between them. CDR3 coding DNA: TGTGCCACGGGGACACCATCTATTTACGAGCAGTACTTC. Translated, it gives CATGTPSIYEQYF.

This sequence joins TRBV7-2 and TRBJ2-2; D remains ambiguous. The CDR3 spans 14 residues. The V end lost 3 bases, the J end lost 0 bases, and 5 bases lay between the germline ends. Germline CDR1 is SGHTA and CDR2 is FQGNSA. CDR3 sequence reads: CASSFQTNTGELFF. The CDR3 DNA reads TGTGCCAGCAGCTTCCAAACGAACACCGGGGAGCTGTTTTTT.

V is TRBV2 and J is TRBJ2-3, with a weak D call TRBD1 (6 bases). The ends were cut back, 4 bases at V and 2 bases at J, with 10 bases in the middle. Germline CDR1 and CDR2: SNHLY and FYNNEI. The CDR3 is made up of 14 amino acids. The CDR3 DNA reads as TGTGCCAGCAGTGGCTGGGGGCCCACAGATACGCAGTATTTT. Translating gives CASSGWGPTDTQYF.

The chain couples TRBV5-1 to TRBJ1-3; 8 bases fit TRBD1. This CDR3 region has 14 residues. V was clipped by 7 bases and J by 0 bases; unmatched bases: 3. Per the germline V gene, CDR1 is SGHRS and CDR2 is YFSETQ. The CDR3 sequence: CASGQGTSGNTIYF. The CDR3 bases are TGCGCCAGCGGACAGGGCACCTCTGGAAACACCATATATTTT.